A selection of T cell receptor beta chains follows, all from one sample in a study of CD8 T cells in ankylosing spondylitis. TCRdb recomputed calls from the 5' RACE reads with MiXCR, one row per CDR3 protein. The sample shows 150,000 to 200,000 distinct CDR3 sequences, 13% of them seen only once. The material sequenced was blood, either unsorted or a sorted T cell fraction (not recorded which). The source of these receptors is a female donor with ankylosing spondylitis or in good health (not recorded which). CDR3s include the opening cysteine and the closing phenylalanine or tryptophan.

v_call: TRBV12-3/TRBV12-4
j_call: TRBJ2-7
cdr3_aa: CASSPHLGQYF

v_call: TRBV27
j_call: TRBJ2-1
cdr3_aa: CASSFSPIAAGGDNEQFF

v_call: TRBV12-3/TRBV12-4
j_call: TRBJ2-5
cdr3_aa: CASSLRATQETQYF

v_call: TRBV6-5
j_call: TRBJ2-3
cdr3_aa: CASQGDTQYF

v_call: TRBV29-1
j_call: TRBJ2-1
cdr3_aa: CSVDPSGVSNEQFF

v_call: TRBV18
j_call: TRBJ2-2
cdr3_aa: CASSPFVDTGELFF

v_call: TRBV5-1
j_call: TRBJ1-6
cdr3_aa: CASSRDRDSNSPLHF

v_call: TRBV5-1
j_call: TRBJ2-1
cdr3_aa: CASSLDSSPYNEQFF

v_call: TRBV27
j_call: TRBJ2-3
cdr3_aa: CASSLRGNGRGTDTQYF

v_call: TRBV3-1
j_call: TRBJ2-7
cdr3_aa: CASSRQGFSYEQYF

v_call: TRBV29-1
j_call: TRBJ2-1
cdr3_aa: CSVEERGRVGEQFF

v_call: TRBV5-1
j_call: TRBJ1-2
cdr3_aa: CASSLSSTRGYTF

v_call: TRBV7-9
j_call: TRBJ1-1
cdr3_aa: CASSPPTGLYTEAFF

v_call: TRBV6-7
j_call: TRBJ2-7
cdr3_aa: CASSYSGPVWQYF

v_call: TRBV6-2/TRBV6-3
j_call: TRBJ1-1
cdr3_aa: CASIPVGNTEAFF

v_call: TRBV4-2
j_call: TRBJ2-2
cdr3_aa: CASSQDLLPHGELFF

v_call: TRBV25-1
j_call: TRBJ2-1
cdr3_aa: CASSAPQVYNEQFF

v_call: TRBV19
j_call: TRBJ2-7
cdr3_aa: CASSIRVGEQYF

v_call: TRBV12-3/TRBV12-4
j_call: TRBJ2-7
cdr3_aa: CASSLTGAYEQYF

v_call: TRBV7-8
j_call: TRBJ1-6
cdr3_aa: CASSTATGVTYNSPLHF

v_call: TRBV29-1
j_call: TRBJ1-1
cdr3_aa: CSVPTGGTEAFF

v_call: TRBV7-2
j_call: TRBJ2-7
cdr3_aa: CASSIQGSGPPYEQYF

v_call: TRBV27
j_call: TRBJ2-5
cdr3_aa: CASSVAGGPVETQYF

v_call: TRBV5-1
j_call: TRBJ2-7
cdr3_aa: CASSSEGGLTYEQYF

v_call: TRBV18
j_call: TRBJ2-7
cdr3_aa: CASSPTEISGRVSYEQYF

v_call: TRBV4-2
j_call: TRBJ1-5
cdr3_aa: CASQDRTGSNQPQHF

v_call: TRBV9
j_call: TRBJ1-5
cdr3_aa: CASSVAQGQPQHF

v_call: TRBV20-1
j_call: TRBJ1-5
cdr3_aa: CSAITKPTGDQPQHF

v_call: TRBV6-1
j_call: TRBJ2-2
cdr3_aa: CASSEGPSGGELFF

v_call: TRBV7-2
j_call: TRBJ2-2
cdr3_aa: CASISGSLAGTGELFF

v_call: TRBV7-2
j_call: TRBJ2-7
cdr3_aa: CASSLSFTGGYWEQYF

v_call: TRBV7-2
j_call: TRBJ2-3
cdr3_aa: CASMADPTHTQYF

v_call: TRBV9
j_call: TRBJ2-1
cdr3_aa: CASRGDREEFF

v_call: TRBV9
j_call: TRBJ2-2
cdr3_aa: CASSMTGNTGELFF

v_call: TRBV25-1
j_call: TRBJ2-5
cdr3_aa: CASSDRTVRGEPQYF

v_call: TRBV6-1
j_call: TRBJ1-5
cdr3_aa: CASSGQGFGNQPQHF

v_call: TRBV7-2
j_call: TRBJ2-3
cdr3_aa: CASSSWEAGEGTDTQYF

v_call: TRBV20-1
j_call: TRBJ2-1
cdr3_aa: CSAALGGRVANEQFF

v_call: TRBV7-3
j_call: TRBJ2-1
cdr3_aa: CASSLELAANEQFF

v_call: TRBV7-7
j_call: TRBJ2-5
cdr3_aa: CASSPTAGASETQYF

v_call: TRBV9
j_call: TRBJ2-1
cdr3_aa: CASSVDLYNEQFF

v_call: TRBV5-1
j_call: TRBJ2-1
cdr3_aa: CASRDPDYNEQFF

v_call: TRBV7-2
j_call: TRBJ1-1
cdr3_aa: CARSLFQGLGTEAFF

v_call: TRBV24-1
j_call: TRBJ2-1
cdr3_aa: CATSERESGRWGQQFF

v_call: TRBV19
j_call: TRBJ1-2
cdr3_aa: CASSYRTGSAGYTF

v_call: TRBV2
j_call: TRBJ2-3
cdr3_aa: CASSADSVPDTQYF

v_call: TRBV6-4
j_call: TRBJ2-3
cdr3_aa: CASSDSVAGETDTQYF

v_call: TRBV20-1
j_call: TRBJ2-1
cdr3_aa: CSARPTSGTSYNEQFF

v_call: TRBV7-6
j_call: TRBJ2-2
cdr3_aa: CASSLRGTANTGELFF

v_call: TRBV11-2
j_call: TRBJ2-3
cdr3_aa: CASSQTSGGEGNTDTQYF

v_call: TRBV6-4
j_call: TRBJ2-2
cdr3_aa: CASSDGTSSIGGFGELFF

v_call: TRBV27
j_call: TRBJ2-7
cdr3_aa: CASSLSPNRVWEQYF

v_call: TRBV19
j_call: TRBJ1-5
cdr3_aa: CASSIQGSHQPQHF